These T cell receptor beta chains were read from a single sample in a study of control samples from healthy donors and cancer patients. Clones were sequenced by immunoSEQ multiplex PCR, and TCRdb holds only the in-frame ones, with some missing. The sample has 90,000 to 150,000 clones; more than 75% are singletons. The specimen was blood. These receptors came from a man aged 25-40 years in good health. Both conserved end residues are part of each CDR3. The D gene is left open where the match is weak. Some rows have no size entry. The others give once, few or many, or a class for an expanded clone.

TRBV5-1,-,TRBJ1-2,-,CASSLGNRDGGYTF,TGCGCCAGCAGCTTGGGAAACAGGGATGGAGGCTACACCTTC
TRBV29-1,TRBD2,TRBJ2-1,once,CSVEGGGFYNEQFF,TGCAGCGTTGAAGGCGGGGGGTTCTACAATGAGCAGTTCTTC
TRBV3-1/TRBV3-2,TRBD1,TRBJ1-1,-,CASSQDPRGPMNTEAFF,TGTGCCAGCAGCCAAGATCCCAGGGGGCCTATGAACACTGAAGCTTTCTTT
TRBV7-2,-,TRBJ1-5,-,CASSPAVSRNQPQHF,TGTGCCAGCAGCCCTGCGGTCAGCCGAAATCAGCCCCAGCATTTT
TRBV7-9,TRBD1,TRBJ2-7,-,CASSLAPGQGSYEQYF,TGTGCCAGCAGCTTAGCTCCGGGACAGGGGAGCTACGAGCAGTACTTC
TRBV7-8,TRBD1,TRBJ1-6,-,CASSFLEGARGNSPLHF,TGTGCCAGCAGCTTTCTTGAGGGGGCGCGAGGAAATTCACCCCTCCACTTT
TRBV24-1,-,TRBJ1-5,-,CATWTANSNQPQHF,TGTGCCACCTGGACAGCCAATAGCAATCAGCCCCAGCATTTT
TRBV2,TRBD1,TRBJ1-2,-,CASSRTGYGYTF,TGTGCCAGCAGTCGGACAGGGTATGGCTACACCTTC
TRBV3-1/TRBV3-2,-,TRBJ1-2,-,CASSQDLWQGVYGYTF,TGTGCCAGCAGCCAAGATCTTTGGCAGGGCGTCTATGGCTACACCTTC
TRBV4-2,TRBD2,TRBJ2-3,-,CASRGVPGLAGGSTDTQYF,TGTGCCAGCAGGGGAGTCCCGGGCTTAGCGGGGGGGTCCACAGATACGCAGTATTTT
TRBV4-2,-,TRBJ1-2,few,CASSQEGGVGAYGYTF,TGTGCCAGCAGCCAAGAGGGAGGGGTCGGGGCGTACGGCTACACCTTC
TRBV7-6,-,TRBJ2-2,-,CASSMTDANTGELFF,TGTGCCAGCAGCATGACAGACGCGAACACCGGGGAGCTGTTTTTT
TRBV12-3/TRBV12-4,TRBD1,TRBJ2-1,-,CASSPGQGNLF,TGTGCCAGCAGTCCGGGACAGGGGAACCTCTTC
TRBV24-1,-,TRBJ2-5,-,CATSAGRETQYF,TGTGCCACCAGTGCTGGAAGGGAGACCCAGTACTTC
TRBV7-2,-,TRBJ1-1,few,CASSFGGRTEAFF,TGTGCCAGCAGCTTCGGGGGAAGGACTGAAGCTTTCTTT
TRBV27,-,TRBJ1-5,-,CASSSHWNQPQHF,TGTGCCAGCAGCTCACATTGGAATCAGCCCCAGCATTTT
TRBV23-1,-,TRBJ1-5,-,CASSHGSGHPDNQPQHF,TGCGCCAGCAGTCATGGGTCGGGCCACCCCGACAATCAGCCCCAGCATTTT
TRBV5-6,-,TRBJ1-1,-,CASSSGPTAGTEAFF,TGTGCCAGCAGCTCAGGACCTACCGCGGGCACTGAAGCTTTCTTT
TRBV9,-,TRBJ2-2,-,CASSVGENTGELFF,TGTGCCAGCAGCGTAGGCGAAAACACCGGGGAGCTGTTTTTT
TRBV9,-,TRBJ2-2,-,CASSGARSINTGELFF,TGTGCCAGCAGTGGGGCCAGGTCTATCAACACCGGGGAGCTGTTTTTT
TRBV7-6,-,TRBJ2-3,-,CASSSLAGGGTDTQYF,TGTGCCAGCAGCTCCCTAGCTGGCGGCGGCACAGATACGCAGTATTTT
TRBV6-6,-,TRBJ1-2,-,CASKQGGGYTF,TGTGCCAGCAAGCAGGGTGGGGGCTACACCTTC
TRBV10-3,-,TRBJ2-7,-,CAITTGLTYEQYF,TGTGCCATCACTACAGGGTTAACCTACGAGCAGTACTTC
TRBV4-2,-,TRBJ1-1,-,CASSQDPSLRAFF,TGTGCCAGCAGCCAAGACCCTTCTTTGCGGGCTTTCTTT
TRBV3-1/TRBV3-2,TRBD1,TRBJ1-6,-,CASSHRGRNSPLHF,TGTGCCAGCAGCCACAGGGGGCGGAATTCACCCCTCCACTTT
TRBV25-1,TRBD1,TRBJ1-2,-,CASSGGTGSGYYGYTF,TGTGCCAGCAGTGGGGGGACAGGGAGTGGCTACTATGGCTACACCTTC
TRBV29-1,-,TRBJ2-7,few,CSVAEGEQYF,TGCAGCGTTGCTGAGGGCGAGCAGTACTTC